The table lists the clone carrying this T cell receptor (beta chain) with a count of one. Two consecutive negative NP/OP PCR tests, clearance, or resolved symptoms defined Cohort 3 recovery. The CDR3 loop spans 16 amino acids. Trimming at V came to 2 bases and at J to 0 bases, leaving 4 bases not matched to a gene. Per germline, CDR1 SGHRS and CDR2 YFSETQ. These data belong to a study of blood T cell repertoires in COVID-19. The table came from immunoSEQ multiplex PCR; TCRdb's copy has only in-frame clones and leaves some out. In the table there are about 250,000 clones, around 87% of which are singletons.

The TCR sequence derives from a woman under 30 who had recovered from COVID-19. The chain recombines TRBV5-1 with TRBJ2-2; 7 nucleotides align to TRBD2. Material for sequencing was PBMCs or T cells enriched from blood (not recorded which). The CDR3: CASSLAGTANTGELFF. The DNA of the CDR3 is TGCGCCAGCAGCTTAGCGGGGACCGCGAACACCGGGGAGCTGTTTTTT. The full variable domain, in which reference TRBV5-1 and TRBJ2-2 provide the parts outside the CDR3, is KAGVTQTPRYLIKTRGQQVTLSCSPISGHRSVSWYQQTPGQGLQFLFEYFSETQRNKGNFPGRFSGRQFSNSRSEMNVSTLELGDSALYLCASSLAGTANTGELFFGEGSRLTVL.